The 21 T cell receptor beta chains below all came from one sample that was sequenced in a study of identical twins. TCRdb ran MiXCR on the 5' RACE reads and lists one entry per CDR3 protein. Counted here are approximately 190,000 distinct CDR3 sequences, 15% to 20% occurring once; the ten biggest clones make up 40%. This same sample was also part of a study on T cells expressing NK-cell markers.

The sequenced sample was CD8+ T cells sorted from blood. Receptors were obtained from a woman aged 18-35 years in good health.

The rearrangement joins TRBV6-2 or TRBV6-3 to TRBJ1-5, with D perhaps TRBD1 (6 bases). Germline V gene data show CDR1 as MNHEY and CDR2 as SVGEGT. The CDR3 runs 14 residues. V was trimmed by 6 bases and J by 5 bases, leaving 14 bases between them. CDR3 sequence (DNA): TGTGCCAGCAGCAACAGGGAGGCATATCAGCCCCAGCATTTT. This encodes CASSNREAYQPQHF.

CDR3 in amino acids: CAWSAAGGPQVAYEQYF. The DNA of the CDR3 is TGTGCCTGGAGTGCAGCGGGAGGGCCACAGGTCGCCTACGAGCAGTACTTC. J is TRBJ2-7 and V is TRBV30; 10 bases agree with TRBD2. Germline loops: CDR1 GTSNPN, CDR2 SVGIG (reference sequence). The CDR3 runs 17 residues. J was trimmed by 2 bases and V by 1 base; bases with no gene match: 11. The full variable domain, completed using reference TRBV30 and TRBJ2-7, is SQTIHQWPATLVQPVGSPLSLECTVEGTSNPNLYWYRQAAGRGLQLLFYSVGIGQISSEVPQNLSASRPQDRQFILSSKKLLLSDSGFYLCAWSAAGGPQVAYEQYFGPGTRLTVT.

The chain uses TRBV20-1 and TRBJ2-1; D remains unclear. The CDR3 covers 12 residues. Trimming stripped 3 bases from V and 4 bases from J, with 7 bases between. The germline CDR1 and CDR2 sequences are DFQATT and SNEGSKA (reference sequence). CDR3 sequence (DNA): TGCAGTGCTAGTACATCATACAATGAGCAGTTCTTC. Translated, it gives CSASTSYNEQFF.

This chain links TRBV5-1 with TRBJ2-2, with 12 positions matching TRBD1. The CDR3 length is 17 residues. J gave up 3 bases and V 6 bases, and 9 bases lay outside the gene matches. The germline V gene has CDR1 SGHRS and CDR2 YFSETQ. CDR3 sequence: CASTQPGQGADTGELFF. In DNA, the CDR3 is TGCGCCAGCACCCAACCGGGACAGGGGGCTGACACCGGGGAGCTGTTTTTT.

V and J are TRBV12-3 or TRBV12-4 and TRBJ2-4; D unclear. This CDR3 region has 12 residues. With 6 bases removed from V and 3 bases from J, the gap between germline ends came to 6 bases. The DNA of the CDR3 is TGTGCCAGCAGCAACAACAAAAACATTCAGTACTTC. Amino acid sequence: CASSNNKNIQYF.

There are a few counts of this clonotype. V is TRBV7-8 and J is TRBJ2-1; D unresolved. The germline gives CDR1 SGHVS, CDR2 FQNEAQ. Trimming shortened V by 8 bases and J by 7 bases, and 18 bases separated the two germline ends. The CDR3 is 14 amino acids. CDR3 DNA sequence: TGTGCCAGCCAAGCAGCACGTGCGGCTAATGAGCAGTTCTTC. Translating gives CASQAARAANEQFF.

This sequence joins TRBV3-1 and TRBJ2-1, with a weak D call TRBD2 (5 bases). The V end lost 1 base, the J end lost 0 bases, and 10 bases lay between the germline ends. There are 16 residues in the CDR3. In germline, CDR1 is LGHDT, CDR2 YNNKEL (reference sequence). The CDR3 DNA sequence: TGTGCCAGCAGCCAAGGGGAGCGAACCTCCTACAATGAGCAGTTCTTC. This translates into CASSQGERTSYNEQFF.

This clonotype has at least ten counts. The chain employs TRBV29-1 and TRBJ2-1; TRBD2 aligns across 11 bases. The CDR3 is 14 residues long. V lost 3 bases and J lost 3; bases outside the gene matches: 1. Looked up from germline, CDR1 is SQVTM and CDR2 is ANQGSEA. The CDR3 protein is CSVELAGGYNEQFF. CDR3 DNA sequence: TGCAGCGTTGAGCTAGCGGGGGGCTACAATGAGCAGTTCTTC.

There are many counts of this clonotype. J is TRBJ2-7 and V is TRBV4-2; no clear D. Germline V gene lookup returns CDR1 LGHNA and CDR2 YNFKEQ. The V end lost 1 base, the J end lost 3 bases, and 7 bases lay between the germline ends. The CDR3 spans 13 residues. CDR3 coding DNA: TGTGCCAGCAGCCAAGGAGACGGCTACGAGCAGTACTTC. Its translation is CASSQGDGYEQYF.

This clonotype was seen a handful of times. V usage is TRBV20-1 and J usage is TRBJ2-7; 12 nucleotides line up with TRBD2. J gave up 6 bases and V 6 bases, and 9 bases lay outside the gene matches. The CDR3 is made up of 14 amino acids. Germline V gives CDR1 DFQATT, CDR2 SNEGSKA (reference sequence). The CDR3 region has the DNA TGCAGTGCGCCCGAACTAGCGGGGGGCCGCGAGCAGTACTTC. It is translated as CSAPELAGGREQYF.

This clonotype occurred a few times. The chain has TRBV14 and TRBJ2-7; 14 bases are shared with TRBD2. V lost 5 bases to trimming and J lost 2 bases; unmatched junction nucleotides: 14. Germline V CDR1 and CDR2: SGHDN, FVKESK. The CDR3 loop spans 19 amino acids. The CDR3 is CASSTGPRTSGGLTYEQYF. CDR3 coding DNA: TGTGCCAGCAGCACAGGACCCCGGACTAGCGGGGGGCTAACCTACGAGCAGTACTTC.

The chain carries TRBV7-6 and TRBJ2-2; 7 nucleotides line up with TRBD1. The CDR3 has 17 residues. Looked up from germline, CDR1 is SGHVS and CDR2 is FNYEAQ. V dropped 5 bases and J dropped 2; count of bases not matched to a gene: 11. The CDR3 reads CASSQVRGTANTGELFF. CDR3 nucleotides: TGTGCCAGCAGCCAAGTAAGAGGGACAGCTAACACCGGGGAGCTGTTTTTT.

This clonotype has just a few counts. Here the CDR3 DNA reads TGTGCCAGCGGGGTGGGAAGGGACTACCAAGAGACCCAGTACTTC. Encoded protein: CASGVGRDYQETQYF. The V and J genes are TRBV12-3 or TRBV12-4 and TRBJ2-5; a weak D match, TRBD2 (6 bases). The CDR3 is 15 amino acids. V lost 8 bases and J lost 0, with 16 bases in between.

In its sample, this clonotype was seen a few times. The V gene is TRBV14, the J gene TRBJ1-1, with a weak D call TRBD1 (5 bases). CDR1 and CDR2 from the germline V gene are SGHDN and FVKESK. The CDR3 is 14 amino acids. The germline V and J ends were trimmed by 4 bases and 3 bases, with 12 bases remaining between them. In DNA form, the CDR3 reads TGTGCCAGCAGCCTCAGGGATTTGCACACTGAAGCTTTCTTT. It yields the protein CASSLRDLHTEAFF.

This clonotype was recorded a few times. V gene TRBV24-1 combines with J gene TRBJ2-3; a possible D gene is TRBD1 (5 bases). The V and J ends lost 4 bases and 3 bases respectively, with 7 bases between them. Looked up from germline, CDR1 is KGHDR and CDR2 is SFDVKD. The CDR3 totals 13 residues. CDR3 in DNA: TGTGCCACCAGTGAGAAGGGGACAGATACGCAGTATTTT. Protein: CATSEKGTDTQYF.

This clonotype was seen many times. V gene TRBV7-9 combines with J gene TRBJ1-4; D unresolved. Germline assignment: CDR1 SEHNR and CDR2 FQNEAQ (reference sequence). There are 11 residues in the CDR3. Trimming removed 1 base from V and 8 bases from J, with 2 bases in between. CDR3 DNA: TGTGCCAGCAGCTTAGACGAAAAACTGTTTTTT. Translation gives CASSLDEKLFF.

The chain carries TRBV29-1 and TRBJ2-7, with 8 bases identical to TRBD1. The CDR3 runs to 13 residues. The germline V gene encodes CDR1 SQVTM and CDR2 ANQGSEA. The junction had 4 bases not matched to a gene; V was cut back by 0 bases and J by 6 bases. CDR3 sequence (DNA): TGCAGCGTTGAAGAGACAGGGGAAGGCGAGCAGTACTTC. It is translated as CSVEETGEGEQYF.

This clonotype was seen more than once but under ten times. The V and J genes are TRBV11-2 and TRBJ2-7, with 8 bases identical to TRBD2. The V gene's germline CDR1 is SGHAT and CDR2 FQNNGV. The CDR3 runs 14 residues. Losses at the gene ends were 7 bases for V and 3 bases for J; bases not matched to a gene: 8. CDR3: CASTGGASYYEQYF. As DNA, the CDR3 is TGTGCCAGCACGGGGGGGGCGTCCTACTACGAGCAGTACTTC.

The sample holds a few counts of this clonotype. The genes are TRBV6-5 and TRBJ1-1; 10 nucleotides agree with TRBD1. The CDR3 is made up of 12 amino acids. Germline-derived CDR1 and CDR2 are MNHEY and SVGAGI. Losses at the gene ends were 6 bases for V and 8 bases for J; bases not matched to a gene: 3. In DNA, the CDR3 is TGTGCCAGCAGGGGGACAGGGGCAGAAGCTTTCTTT. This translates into CASRGTGAEAFF.

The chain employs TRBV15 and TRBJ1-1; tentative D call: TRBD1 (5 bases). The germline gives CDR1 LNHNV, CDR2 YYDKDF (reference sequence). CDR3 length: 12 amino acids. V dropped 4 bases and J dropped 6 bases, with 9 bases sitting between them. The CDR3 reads CATSIPTAEAFF. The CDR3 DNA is TGTGCCACCAGCATTCCGACAGCTGAAGCTTTCTTT.

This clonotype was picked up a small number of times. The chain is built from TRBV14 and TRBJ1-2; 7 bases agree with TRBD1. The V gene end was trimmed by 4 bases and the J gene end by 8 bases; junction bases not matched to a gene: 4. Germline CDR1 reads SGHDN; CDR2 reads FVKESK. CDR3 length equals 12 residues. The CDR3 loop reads CASSPTGSGYTF. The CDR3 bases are TGTGCCAGCAGCCCGACAGGGAGCGGCTACACCTTC.